This record concerns one T cell receptor (beta chain) sequence. Its antigen is currently unknown. This entry belongs to a study of cytomegalovirus exposure and HLA in healthy donors. Across the whole study: The 120 or so validation repertoires were produced on the same platform as the roughly 700 repertoires of the first cohort. This was reported in a later analysis.

Study observations and caveats: The authors confirmed in vitro that a few CMV-associated chains were specific for CMV antigens. TCR clusters originating in the first cohort tended to co-occur in the 120 validation repertoires, according to a later analysis. Reportedly, cytomegalovirus status was diagnosed with high sensitivity and specificity.

Libraries were prepared by immunoSEQ multiplex PCR; TCRdb keeps only in-frame clonotypes and omits some of them. The sample holds about 200,000 clones, roughly 83% seen once. The length of the CDR3 is 14 residues. CDR1 is SNHLY, CDR2 FYNNEI, per germline. The J segment lost 4 bases and the V segment lost 7 bases, leaving 6 bases of the junction unmatched. The chain is built from TRBV2 and TRBJ1-5, with 8 positions matching TRBD1. The TCR comes from a woman under 30 in good health and CMV-seronegative. Sequencing was done on a sample of PBMCs. Written as DNA, the CDR3 is TGTGCCAGCATAGAAAGGACAGGGAATCAGCCCCAGCATTTT. Protein product: CASIERTGNQPQHF.